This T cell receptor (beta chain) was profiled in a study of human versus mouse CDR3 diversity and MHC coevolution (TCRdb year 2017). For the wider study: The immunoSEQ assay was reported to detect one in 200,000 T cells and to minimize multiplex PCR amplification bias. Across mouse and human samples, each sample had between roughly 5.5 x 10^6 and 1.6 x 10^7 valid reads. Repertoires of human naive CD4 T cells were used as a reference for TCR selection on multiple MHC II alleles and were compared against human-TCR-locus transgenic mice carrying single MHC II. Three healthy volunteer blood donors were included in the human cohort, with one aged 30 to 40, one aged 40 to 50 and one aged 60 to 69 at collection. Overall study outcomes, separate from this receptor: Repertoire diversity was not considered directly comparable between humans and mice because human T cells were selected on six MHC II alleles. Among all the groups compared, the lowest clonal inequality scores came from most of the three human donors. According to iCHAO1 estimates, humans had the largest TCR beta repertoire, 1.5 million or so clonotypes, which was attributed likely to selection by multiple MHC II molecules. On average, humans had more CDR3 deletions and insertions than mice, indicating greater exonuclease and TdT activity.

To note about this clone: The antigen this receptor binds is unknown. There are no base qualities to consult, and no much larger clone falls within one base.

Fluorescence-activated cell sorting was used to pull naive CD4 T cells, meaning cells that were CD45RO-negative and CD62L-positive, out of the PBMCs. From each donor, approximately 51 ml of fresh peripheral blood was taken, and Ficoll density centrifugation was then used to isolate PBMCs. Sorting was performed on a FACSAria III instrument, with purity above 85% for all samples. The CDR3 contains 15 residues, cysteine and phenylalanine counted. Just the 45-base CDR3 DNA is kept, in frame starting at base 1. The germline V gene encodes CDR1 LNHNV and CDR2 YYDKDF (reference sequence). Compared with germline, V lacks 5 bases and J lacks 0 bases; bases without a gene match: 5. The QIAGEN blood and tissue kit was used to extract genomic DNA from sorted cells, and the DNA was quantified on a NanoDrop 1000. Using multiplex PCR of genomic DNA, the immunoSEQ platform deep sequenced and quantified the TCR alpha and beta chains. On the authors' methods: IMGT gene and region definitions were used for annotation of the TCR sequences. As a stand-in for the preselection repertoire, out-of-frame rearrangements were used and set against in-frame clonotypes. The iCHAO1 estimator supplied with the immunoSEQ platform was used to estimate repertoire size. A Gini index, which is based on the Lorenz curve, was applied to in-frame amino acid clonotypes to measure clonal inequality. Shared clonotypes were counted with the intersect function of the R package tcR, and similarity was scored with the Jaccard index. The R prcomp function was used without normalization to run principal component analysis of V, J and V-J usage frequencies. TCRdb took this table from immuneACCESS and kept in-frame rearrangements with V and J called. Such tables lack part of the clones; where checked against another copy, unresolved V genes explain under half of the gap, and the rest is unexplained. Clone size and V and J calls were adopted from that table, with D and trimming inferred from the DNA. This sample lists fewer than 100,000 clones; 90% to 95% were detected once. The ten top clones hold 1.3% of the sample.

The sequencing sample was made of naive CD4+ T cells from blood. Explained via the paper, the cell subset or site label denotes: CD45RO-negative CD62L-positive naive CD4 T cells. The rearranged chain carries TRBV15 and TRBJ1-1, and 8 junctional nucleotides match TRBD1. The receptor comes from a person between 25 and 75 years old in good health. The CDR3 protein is CATSSRQGLNTEAFF. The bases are TGTGCCACCAGCTCTCGACAGGGGTTGAACACTGAAGCTTTCTTT.